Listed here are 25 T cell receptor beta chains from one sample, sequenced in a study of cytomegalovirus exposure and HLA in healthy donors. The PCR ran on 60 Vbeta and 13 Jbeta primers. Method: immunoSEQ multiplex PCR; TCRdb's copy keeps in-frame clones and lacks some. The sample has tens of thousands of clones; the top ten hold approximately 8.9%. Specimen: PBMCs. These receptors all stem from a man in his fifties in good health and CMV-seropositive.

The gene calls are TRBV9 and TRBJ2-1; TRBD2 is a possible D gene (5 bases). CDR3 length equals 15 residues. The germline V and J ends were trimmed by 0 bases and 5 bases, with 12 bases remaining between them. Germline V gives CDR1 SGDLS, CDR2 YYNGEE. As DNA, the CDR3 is TGTGCCAGCAGCGTAGGGACTCTAGGAAACAATGAGCAGTTCTTC. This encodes CASSVGTLGNNEQFF. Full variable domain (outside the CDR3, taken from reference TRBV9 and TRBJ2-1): DSGVTQTPKHLITATGQRVTLRCSPRSGDLSVYWYQQSLDQGLQFLIQYYNGEERAKGNILERFSAQQFPDLHSELNLSSLELGDSALYFCASSVGTLGNNEQFFGPGTRLTVL.

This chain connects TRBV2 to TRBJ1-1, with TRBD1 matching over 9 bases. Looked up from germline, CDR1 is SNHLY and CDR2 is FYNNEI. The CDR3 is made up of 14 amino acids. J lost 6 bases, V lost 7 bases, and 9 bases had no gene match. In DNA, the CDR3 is TGTGCCAGCAAGGTACAGGGGGCGCTGGCTGAAGCTTTCTTT. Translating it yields CASKVQGALAEAFF.

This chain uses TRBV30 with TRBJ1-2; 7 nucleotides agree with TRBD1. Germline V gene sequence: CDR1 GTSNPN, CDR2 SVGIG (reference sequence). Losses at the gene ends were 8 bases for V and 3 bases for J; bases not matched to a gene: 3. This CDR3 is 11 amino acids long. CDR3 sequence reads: CARDSYYGYTF. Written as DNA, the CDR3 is TGTGCCCGGGACAGCTACTATGGCTACACCTTC.

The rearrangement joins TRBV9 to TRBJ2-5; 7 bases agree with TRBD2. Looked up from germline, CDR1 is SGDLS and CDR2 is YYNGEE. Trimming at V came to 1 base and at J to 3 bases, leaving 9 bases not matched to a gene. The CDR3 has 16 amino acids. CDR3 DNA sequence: TGTGCCAGCAGCGTAAGGCCGGGGAGGGGCAAAGAGACCCAGTACTTC. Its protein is CASSVRPGRGKETQYF. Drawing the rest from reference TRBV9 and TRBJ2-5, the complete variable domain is DSGVTQTPKHLITATGQRVTLRCSPRSGDLSVYWYQQSLDQGLQFLIQYYNGEERAKGNILERFSAQQFPDLHSELNLSSLELGDSALYFCASSVRPGRGKETQYFGPGTRLLVL.

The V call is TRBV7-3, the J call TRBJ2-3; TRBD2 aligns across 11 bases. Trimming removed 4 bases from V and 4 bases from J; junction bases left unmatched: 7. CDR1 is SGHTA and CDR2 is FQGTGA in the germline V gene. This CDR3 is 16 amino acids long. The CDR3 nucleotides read TGTGCCAGCAGCTCTAAGACTAGCGGGATAGCAGATACGCAGTATTTT. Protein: CASSSKTSGIADTQYF.

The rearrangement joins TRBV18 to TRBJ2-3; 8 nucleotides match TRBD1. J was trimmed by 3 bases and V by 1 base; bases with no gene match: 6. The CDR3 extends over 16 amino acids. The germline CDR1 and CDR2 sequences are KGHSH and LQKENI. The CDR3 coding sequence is TGTGCCAGCTCACCACTGGCGACAGGGGCGACAGATACGCAGTATTTT. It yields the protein CASSPLATGATDTQYF.

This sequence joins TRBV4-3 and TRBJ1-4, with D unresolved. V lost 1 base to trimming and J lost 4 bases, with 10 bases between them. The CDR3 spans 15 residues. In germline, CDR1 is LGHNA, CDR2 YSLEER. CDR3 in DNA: TGCGCCAGCAGCCAAGGAACAGAAAATAATGAAAAACTGTTTTTT. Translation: CASSQGTENNEKLFF.

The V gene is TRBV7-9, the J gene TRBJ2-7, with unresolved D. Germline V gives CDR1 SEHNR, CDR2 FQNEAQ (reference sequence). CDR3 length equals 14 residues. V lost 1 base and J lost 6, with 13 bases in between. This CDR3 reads CASSLEHSWAEQYF. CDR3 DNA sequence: TGTGCCAGCAGCTTAGAACACTCTTGGGCCGAGCAGTACTTC.

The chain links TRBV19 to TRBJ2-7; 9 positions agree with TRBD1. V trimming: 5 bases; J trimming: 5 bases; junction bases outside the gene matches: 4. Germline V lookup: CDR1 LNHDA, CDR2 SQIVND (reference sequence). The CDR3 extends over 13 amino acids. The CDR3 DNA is TGTGCCAGTAGTTATGGACAGGGGCACGAGCAGTACTTC. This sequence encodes CASSYGQGHEQYF.

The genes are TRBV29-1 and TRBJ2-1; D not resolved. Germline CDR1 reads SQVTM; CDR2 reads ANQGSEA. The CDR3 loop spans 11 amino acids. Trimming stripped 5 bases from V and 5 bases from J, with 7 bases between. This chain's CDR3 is CSVSLDNEQFF. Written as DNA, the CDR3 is TGCAGCGTTAGCCTGGACAATGAGCAGTTCTTC.

The CDR3 DNA reads as TGTGCCAGCAGCTTAAACAGTTTGGGACAGGGGGAGACCCAGTACTTC. It specifies CASSLNSLGQGETQYF. The chain has TRBV7-3 and TRBJ2-5; 10 bases align to TRBD1. J was trimmed by 5 bases and V by 1 base; bases with no gene match: 7. The V gene's germline CDR1 is SGHTA and CDR2 FQGTGA. CDR3 size: 16 residues.

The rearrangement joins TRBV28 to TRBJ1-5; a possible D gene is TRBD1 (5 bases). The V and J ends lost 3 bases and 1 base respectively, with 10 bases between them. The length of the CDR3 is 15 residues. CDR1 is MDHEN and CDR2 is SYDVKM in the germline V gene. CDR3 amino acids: CASSLSTVSNQPQHF. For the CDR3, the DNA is TGTGCCAGCAGTTTGTCGACAGTGAGCAATCAGCCCCAGCATTTT.

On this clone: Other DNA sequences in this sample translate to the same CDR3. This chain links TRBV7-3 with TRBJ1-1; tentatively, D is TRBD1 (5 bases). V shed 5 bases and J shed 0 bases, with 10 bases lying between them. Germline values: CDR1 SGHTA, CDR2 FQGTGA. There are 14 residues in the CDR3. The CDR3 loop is CASSPGGMNTEAFF. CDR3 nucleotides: TGTGCCAGCAGCCCCGGGGGAATGAACACTGAAGCTTTCTTT.

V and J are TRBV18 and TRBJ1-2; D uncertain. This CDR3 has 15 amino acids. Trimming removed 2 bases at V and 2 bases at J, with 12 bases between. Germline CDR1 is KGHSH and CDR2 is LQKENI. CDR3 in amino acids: CASSPGRGPNYGYTF. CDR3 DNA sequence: TGTGCCAGCTCACCAGGAAGAGGGCCCAACTATGGCTACACCTTC.

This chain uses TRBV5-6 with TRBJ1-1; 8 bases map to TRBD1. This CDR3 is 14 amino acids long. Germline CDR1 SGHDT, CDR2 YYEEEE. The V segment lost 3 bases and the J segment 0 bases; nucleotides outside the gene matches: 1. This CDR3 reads CASSWDRLNTEAFF. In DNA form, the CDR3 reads TGTGCCAGCAGCTGGGACAGGCTGAACACTGAAGCTTTCTTT.

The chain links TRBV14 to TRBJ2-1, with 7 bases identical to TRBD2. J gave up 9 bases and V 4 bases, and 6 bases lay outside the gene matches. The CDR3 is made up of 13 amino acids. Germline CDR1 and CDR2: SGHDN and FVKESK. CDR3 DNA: TGTGCCAGCAGCCCTCGCGGGGGTGGTGAGCAGTTCTTC. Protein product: CASSPRGGGEQFF.

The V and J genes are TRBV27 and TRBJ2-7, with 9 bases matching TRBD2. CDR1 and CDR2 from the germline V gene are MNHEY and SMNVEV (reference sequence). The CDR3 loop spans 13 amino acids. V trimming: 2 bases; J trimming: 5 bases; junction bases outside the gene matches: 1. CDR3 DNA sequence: TGTGCCAGCAGTTTAGCGGGAGGGAACGAGCAGTACTTC. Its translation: CASSLAGGNEQYF.

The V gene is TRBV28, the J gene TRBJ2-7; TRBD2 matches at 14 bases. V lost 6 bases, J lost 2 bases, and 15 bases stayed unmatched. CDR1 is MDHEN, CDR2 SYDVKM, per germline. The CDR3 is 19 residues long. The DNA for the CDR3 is TGTGCCAGCAGGGGGCCGACTAGCGGGAGGGCCCTGGGGGCCTACGAGCAGTACTTC. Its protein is CASRGPTSGRALGAYEQYF.

CDR3 protein: CASSSTSGPYEQYF. The CDR3, as DNA: TGTGCCAGCAGCTCTACTAGCGGTCCCTACGAGCAGTACTTC. The chain carries TRBV7-3 and TRBJ2-7; 8 bases align to TRBD2. CDR1 and CDR2 (germline): SGHTA, FQGTGA. V trimming: 4 bases; J trimming: 2 bases; junction bases outside the gene matches: 4. The CDR3 has 14 residues.

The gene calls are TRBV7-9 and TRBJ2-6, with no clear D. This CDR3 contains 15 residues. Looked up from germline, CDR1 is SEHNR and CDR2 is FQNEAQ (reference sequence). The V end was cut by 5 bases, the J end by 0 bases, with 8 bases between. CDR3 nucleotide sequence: TGTGCCAGCAGCCCAGTCAGCTCTGGGGCCAACGTCCTGACTTTC. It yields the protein CASSPVSSGANVLTF.

Here the CDR3 DNA reads TGTGCCAGCAGCTTAAGGACAGGGGCTTTCACAGATACGCAGTATTTT. Translated: CASSLRTGAFTDTQYF. The rearrangement joins TRBV7-6 to TRBJ2-3; 9 bases fit TRBD1. The CDR3 is 16 residues long. The germline V gene encodes CDR1 SGHVS and CDR2 FNYEAQ. Trimming took 2 bases from V and 2 from J; bases not matched to a gene: 5.

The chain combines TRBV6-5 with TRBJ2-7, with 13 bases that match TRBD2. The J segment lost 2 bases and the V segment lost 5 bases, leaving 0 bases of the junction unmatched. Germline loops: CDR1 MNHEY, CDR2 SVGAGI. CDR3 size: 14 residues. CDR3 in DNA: TGTGCCAGCAGTGGGACTAGCGGGACCTACGAGCAGTACTTC. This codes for CASSGTSGTYEQYF.

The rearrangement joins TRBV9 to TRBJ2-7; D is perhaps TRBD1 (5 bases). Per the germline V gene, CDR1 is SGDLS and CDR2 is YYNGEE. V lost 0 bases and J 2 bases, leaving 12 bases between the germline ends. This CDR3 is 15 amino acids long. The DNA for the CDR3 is TGTGCCAGCAGCGTAGCGCCGTGGGGCCCCTACGAGCAGTACTTC. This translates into CASSVAPWGPYEQYF.

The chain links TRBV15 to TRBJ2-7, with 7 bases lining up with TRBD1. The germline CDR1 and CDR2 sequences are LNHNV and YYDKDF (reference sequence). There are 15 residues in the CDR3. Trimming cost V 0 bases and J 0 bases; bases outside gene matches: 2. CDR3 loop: CATSRDNRGSYEQYF. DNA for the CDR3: TGTGCCACCAGCAGAGATAACAGGGGCTCCTACGAGCAGTACTTC.

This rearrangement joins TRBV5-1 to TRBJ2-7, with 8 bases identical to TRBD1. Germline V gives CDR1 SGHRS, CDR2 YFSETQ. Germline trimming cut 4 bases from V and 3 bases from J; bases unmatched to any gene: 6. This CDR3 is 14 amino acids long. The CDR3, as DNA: TGCGCCAGCAGCCTCGGACAGGGAGGCTACGAGCAGTACTTC. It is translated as CASSLGQGGYEQYF.